This T cell receptor beta chain was captured by sequencing in a study of blood T cell repertoires in COVID-19. V was pared by 1 base and J by 0 bases, with 13 bases between. Germline CDR1 is LNHNV and CDR2 is YYDKDF (reference sequence). This CDR3 has 16 residues. The protocol was immunoSEQ multiplex PCR, while the TCRdb copy is restricted to in-frame clones and leaves out a portion. The table has 250,000 to 400,000 clones, 80% to 90% seen once; the top ten hold approximately 5%. V is TRBV15 and J is TRBJ2-7, with D perhaps matching TRBD2 (5 bases). The source material was PBMCs or T cells enriched from blood (not recorded which). The TCR was taken from a woman aged 25 to 39 who had recovered from COVID-19. The CDR3 region has the DNA TGTGCCACCAGCAGAGTAGCGCTCACGAACTCCTACGAGCAGTACTTC. Translation: CATSRVALTNSYEQYF.